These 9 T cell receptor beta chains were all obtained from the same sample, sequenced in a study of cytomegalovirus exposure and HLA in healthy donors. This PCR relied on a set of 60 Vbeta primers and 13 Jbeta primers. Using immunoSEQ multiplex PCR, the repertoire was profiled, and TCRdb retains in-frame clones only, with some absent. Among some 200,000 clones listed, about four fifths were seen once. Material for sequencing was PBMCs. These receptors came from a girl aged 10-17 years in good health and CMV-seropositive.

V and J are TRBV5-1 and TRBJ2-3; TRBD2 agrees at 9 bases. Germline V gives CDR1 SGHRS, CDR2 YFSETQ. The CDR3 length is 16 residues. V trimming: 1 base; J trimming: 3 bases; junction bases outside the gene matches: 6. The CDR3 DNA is TGCGCCAGCAGCTTGTGGGGCGGGGGGGATACAGATACGCAGTATTTT. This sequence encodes CASSLWGGGDTDTQYF.

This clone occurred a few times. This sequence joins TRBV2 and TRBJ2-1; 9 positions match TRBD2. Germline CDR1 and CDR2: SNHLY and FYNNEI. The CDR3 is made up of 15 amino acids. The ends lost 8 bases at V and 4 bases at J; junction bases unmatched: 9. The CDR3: CASERIAGVYNEQFF. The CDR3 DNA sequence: TGTGCCAGCGAGAGGATAGCGGGGGTTTACAATGAGCAGTTCTTC.

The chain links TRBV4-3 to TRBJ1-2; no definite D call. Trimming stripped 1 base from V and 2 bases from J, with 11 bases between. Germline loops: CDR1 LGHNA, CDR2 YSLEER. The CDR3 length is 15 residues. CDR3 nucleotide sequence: TGCGCCAGCAGCCAAGCGCCCGGTGCAAACTATGGCTACACCTTC. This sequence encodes CASSQAPGANYGYTF.

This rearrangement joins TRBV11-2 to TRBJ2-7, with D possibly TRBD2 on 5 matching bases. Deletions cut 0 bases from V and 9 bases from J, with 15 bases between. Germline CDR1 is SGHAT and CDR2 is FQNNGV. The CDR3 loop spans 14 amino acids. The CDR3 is CASSLDLTAEGQYF. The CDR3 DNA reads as TGTGCCAGCAGCTTAGATCTCACGGCCGAGGGGCAGTACTTC.

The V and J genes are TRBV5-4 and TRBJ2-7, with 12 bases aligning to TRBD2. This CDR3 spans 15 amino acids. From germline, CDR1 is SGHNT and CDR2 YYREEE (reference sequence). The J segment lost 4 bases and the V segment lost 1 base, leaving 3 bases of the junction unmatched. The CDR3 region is CASSLRTSGVYEQYF. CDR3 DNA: TGTGCCAGCAGCTTGAGGACTAGCGGGGTTTACGAGCAGTACTTC.

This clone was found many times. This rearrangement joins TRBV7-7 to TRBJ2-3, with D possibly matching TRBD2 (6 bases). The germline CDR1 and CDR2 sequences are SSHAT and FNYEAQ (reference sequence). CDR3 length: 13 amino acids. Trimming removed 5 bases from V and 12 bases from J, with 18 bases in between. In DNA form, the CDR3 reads TGTGCCAGCAGCCCTCCCCTTGGCGGGGAACAGTATTTT. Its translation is CASSPPLGGEQYF.

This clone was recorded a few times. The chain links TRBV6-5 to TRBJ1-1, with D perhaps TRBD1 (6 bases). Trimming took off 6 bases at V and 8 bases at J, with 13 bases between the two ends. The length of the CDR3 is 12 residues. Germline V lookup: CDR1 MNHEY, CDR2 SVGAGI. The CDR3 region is CASSVRTGEAFF. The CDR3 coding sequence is TGTGCCAGCAGCGTTAGAACAGGGGAAGCTTTCTTT.

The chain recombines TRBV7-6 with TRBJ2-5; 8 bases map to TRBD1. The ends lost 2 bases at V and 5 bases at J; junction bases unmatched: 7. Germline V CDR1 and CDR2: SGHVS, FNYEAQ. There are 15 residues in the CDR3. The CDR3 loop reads CASSLLAGGFETQYF. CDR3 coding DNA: TGTGCCAGCAGCTTACTAGCAGGGGGCTTTGAGACCCAGTACTTC.

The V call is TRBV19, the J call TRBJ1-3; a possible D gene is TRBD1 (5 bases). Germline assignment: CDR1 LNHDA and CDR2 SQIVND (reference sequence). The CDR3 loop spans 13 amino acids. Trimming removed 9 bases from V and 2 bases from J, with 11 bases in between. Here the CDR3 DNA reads TGTGCCAGCAATGGGGGGGCTGGAAACACCATATATTTT. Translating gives CASNGGAGNTIYF.